The 26 T cell receptor beta chains presented below share a single source sample, sequenced in a study of T cells in Graves' hyperthyroidism and ophthalmopathy. Amplification yielded TCR beta CDR3 regions, with RNA transcripts as the source. The study used the HTBI primer set for a first-round RT-PCR of the TCR CDR3. Each CDR3 protein is one row after TCRdb ran MiXCR on the multiplex PCR reads. The sample has over 150,000 distinct CDR3 sequences, approximately 15% seen once. Sequencing used blood. Receptors were obtained from a woman aged 50 to 65 with Graves' hyperthyroidism.

This clonotype was counted ten times or more. The chain couples TRBV3-1 to TRBJ1-1, with TRBD1 as a possible D gene (6 bases). CDR1 and CDR2 (germline): LGHDT, YNNKEL (reference sequence). The CDR3 contains 15 residues. V was shortened by 4 bases and J by 4 bases, with 16 bases between the two germline ends. CDR3 in DNA: TGTGCCAGCAGCCCCGGGGGCCGGTCAGGCACTGAAGCTTTCTTT. It specifies CASSPGGRSGTEAFF.

This clonotype was detected only a few times. The V and J genes are TRBV7-9 and TRBJ1-2; TRBD1 agrees at 8 bases. Germline values: CDR1 SEHNR, CDR2 FQNEAQ (reference sequence). The CDR3 runs 14 residues. V shed 3 bases and J 5 bases; nucleotides not matched to a gene: 5. This CDR3 reads CASSFSDRVYGYTF. CDR3 DNA sequence: TGTGCCAGCAGCTTTTCGGACAGGGTGTATGGCTACACCTTC.

This clonotype was counted at least ten times. The chain joins TRBV5-4 to TRBJ2-2; D uncertain. The CDR3 length is 15 residues. Germline CDR1 SGHNT, CDR2 YYREEE (reference sequence). Trimming shortened V by 0 bases and J by 1 base, and 7 bases separated the two germline ends. The CDR3 protein is CASSLGLENTGELFF. CDR3 in DNA: TGTGCCAGCAGCTTGGGGCTAGAGAACACCGGGGAGCTGTTTTTT.

The sample holds many counts of this clonotype. The gene calls are TRBV3-1 and TRBJ1-4; D is possibly TRBD1 (6 bases). The CDR3 totals 14 residues. The V end lost 3 bases, the J end lost 7 bases, and 12 bases lay between the germline ends. The V gene's germline CDR1 is LGHDT and CDR2 YNNKEL (reference sequence). CDR3 DNA: TGTGCCAGCAGCCAGAGGGACACGGGTGAAAAACTGTTTTTT. As protein: CASSQRDTGEKLFF.

This clonotype has a handful of counts. The genes are TRBV7-2 and TRBJ1-4, with 7 bases that match TRBD1. The CDR3 covers 15 residues. The J segment lost 3 bases and the V segment lost 2 bases, leaving 3 bases of the junction unmatched. In germline, CDR1 is SGHTA, CDR2 FQGNSA. The CDR3, as DNA: TGTGCCAGCAGCTTAAGCGGGACAGCTAATGAAAAACTGTTTTTT. Residues: CASSLSGTANEKLFF.

In this sample, this clonotype turned up many times. This chain joins TRBV3-1 and TRBJ2-2; D is ambiguous. V was clipped by 4 bases and J by 4 bases, with 7 bases between them. CDR3 length equals 13 residues. The germline V gene encodes CDR1 LGHDT and CDR2 YNNKEL (reference sequence). The DNA of the CDR3 is TGTGCCAGCAGCCGAAGAACCACCGGGGAGCTGTTTTTT. Encoded protein: CASSRRTTGELFF.

The chain is built from TRBV5-1 and TRBJ1-4, with TRBD1 identical over 9 bases. Germline CDR1 reads SGHRS; CDR2 reads YFSETQ. This CDR3 has 14 residues. The V and J ends lost 1 base and 7 bases, in that order; junction bases with no gene match: 2. This CDR3 is CASSLTGGPEKLFF. In DNA, the CDR3 is TGCGCCAGCAGCTTGACAGGGGGCCCTGAAAAACTGTTTTTT.

This clonotype was counted at least ten times. The chain joins TRBV2 to TRBJ1-5; TRBD1 is a possible D gene (5 bases). CDR1 SNHLY and CDR2 FYNNEI come from the germline V gene. CDR3 length: 14 residues. The V end was cut by 1 base, the J end by 6 bases, with 10 bases between. As DNA, the CDR3 is TGTGCCAGCAGTGAAGTCGGCAGGGTTCAGCCCCAGCATTTT. Its translation is CASSEVGRVQPQHF.

V and J are TRBV7-7 and TRBJ2-5, with 10 nucleotides matching TRBD2. CDR1 and CDR2 (germline): SSHAT, FNYEAQ (reference sequence). The CDR3 loop spans 15 amino acids. The CDR3 spells CASSWTSGPRETQYF. For the CDR3, the DNA is TGTGCTAGCTCCTGGACTAGCGGACCAAGAGAGACCCAGTACTTC. Full variable domain (remainder filled in from reference TRBV7-7 and TRBJ2-5): GAGVSQSPRYKVTKRGQDVTLRCDPISSHATLYWYQQALGQGPEFLTYFNYEAQPDKSGLPSDRFSAERPEGSISTLTIQRTEQRDSAMYRCASSWTSGPRETQYFGPGTRLLVL.

Ten or more counts support this clonotype. This rearrangement joins TRBV7-8 to TRBJ1-2, with 8 positions matching TRBD1. The CDR3 totals 18 residues. Looked up from germline, CDR1 is SGHVS and CDR2 is FQNEAQ. The V segment lost 4 bases and the J segment 7 bases; nucleotides outside the gene matches: 20. The CDR3 nucleotides are TGTGCCAGCAGCTCGAACCACCGAACAACAGGGGGACGATCTGGCTACACCTTC. It codes for CASSSNHRTTGGRSGYTF.

This clonotype was found many times. This sequence joins TRBV7-8 and TRBJ2-3, with 10 bases fitting TRBD2. Unmatched junction bases numbered 11, after V lost 5 bases and J lost 6 bases. The CDR3 sequence is 16 residues long. CDR1 SGHVS and CDR2 FQNEAQ come from the germline V gene. This chain's CDR3 is CASSPERGGHLDTQYF. The CDR3 DNA reads TGTGCCAGCAGCCCAGAGCGGGGGGGGCATTTGGATACGCAGTATTTT.

This chain joins TRBV5-1 and TRBJ2-1, with a weak D call TRBD1 (6 bases). Germline-derived CDR1 and CDR2 are SGHRS and YFSETQ. V shed 2 bases and J shed 8 bases, with 11 bases lying between them. CDR3 length: 13 amino acids. The CDR3 region is CASSLTGIDEQFF. CDR3 in DNA: TGCGCCAGCAGCTTAACAGGGATCGATGAGCAGTTCTTC.

This chain uses TRBV28 with TRBJ2-7; 9 nucleotides align to TRBD2. From germline, CDR1 is MDHEN and CDR2 SYDVKM. J was trimmed by 2 bases and V by 1 base; bases with no gene match: 9. The CDR3 is 17 residues long. Written as DNA, the CDR3 is TGTGCCAGCAGTTTATCCCCCGGGACTAGCTCGACCTACGAGCAGTACTTC. It codes for CASSLSPGTSSTYEQYF.

The V gene is TRBV5-1, the J gene TRBJ1-1; D call uncertain. Between the trimmed V and J ends, which lost 0 bases and 0 bases, there was a span of 9 bases. Germline CDR1 SGHRS, CDR2 YFSETQ. The CDR3 is 15 amino acids. CDR3 sequence reads: CASSLVSAMNTEAFF. The DNA of the CDR3 is TGCGCCAGCAGCTTGGTGTCAGCCATGAACACTGAAGCTTTCTTT.

At least ten counts were recorded for this clonotype. The chain couples TRBV7-9 to TRBJ1-1; TRBD1 aligns across 7 bases. Germline CDR1 reads SEHNR; CDR2 reads FQNEAQ (reference sequence). V was pared by 1 base and J by 2 bases, with 7 bases of the junction left unmatched. There are 16 residues in the CDR3. The CDR3 loop is CASSLVQGFFNTEAFF. CDR3 DNA: TGTGCCAGCAGCTTAGTACAGGGGTTTTTTAACACTGAAGCTTTCTTT.

The sample holds many counts of this clonotype. This chain links TRBV7-9 with TRBJ1-1; no definite D call. Germline CDR1 SEHNR, CDR2 FQNEAQ (reference sequence). This CDR3 comprises 16 residues. V was cut by 5 bases and J by 3 bases, with 19 bases left in between. The chain's CDR3 is CASSPPPPSSYTEAFF. In nucleotides, the CDR3 is TGTGCCAGCAGCCCACCACCCCCCTCCTCTTACACTGAAGCTTTCTTT.

The rearrangement uses TRBV18 and TRBJ2-5; possibly TRBD1 for D (6 bases). V was pared by 0 bases and J by 5 bases, with 10 bases between. Per the germline V gene, CDR1 is KGHSH and CDR2 is LQKENI. CDR3 length equals 14 residues. The CDR3 sequence: CASSPPTGPETQYF. CDR3 nucleotide sequence: TGTGCCAGCTCACCACCGACAGGCCCGGAGACCCAGTACTTC.

This clonotype was counted ten times or more. CDR3: CASRDMGQGIEQYF. DNA for the CDR3: TGCGCCAGCAGGGACATGGGACAGGGGATCGAGCAGTACTTC. The J gene is TRBJ2-7, the V gene TRBV10-2, with 10 positions matching TRBD1. Unmatched junction bases numbered 8, after V lost 6 bases and J lost 6 bases. The germline V gene encodes CDR1 WSHSY and CDR2 SAAADI. The CDR3 totals 14 residues.

The chain couples TRBV4-2 to TRBJ1-3; 11 bases fit TRBD1. V shed 6 bases and J 2 bases; nucleotides not matched to a gene: 3. The CDR3 covers 15 residues. CDR1 LGHNA and CDR2 YNFKEQ come from the germline V gene. As DNA, the CDR3 is TGTGCCAGCAGAATGGGACAGGGGGCTGGAAACACCATATATTTT. It encodes CASRMGQGAGNTIYF.

This clonotype was found many times. The V call is TRBV5-1, the J call TRBJ2-7; possibly TRBD1 for D (5 bases). The V gene lost 1 base and the J gene lost 3 bases, with 11 bases spanning the gap. Germline values: CDR1 SGHRS, CDR2 YFSETQ. The CDR3 spans 14 residues. The CDR3 region is CASSLSGQNYEQYF. CDR3 in DNA: TGCGCCAGCAGCTTGTCCGGACAAAACTACGAGCAGTACTTC.

Concerning this clonotype: A much bigger clone sits one base away, suggesting this may be a read error. The V gene is TRBV7-8, the J gene TRBJ2-7, with 8 positions matching TRBD2. Germline CDR1 reads SGHVS; CDR2 reads FQNEAQ. The CDR3 is made up of 15 amino acids. V was pared by 8 bases and J by 0 bases, with 9 bases of the junction left unmatched. The CDR3 DNA reads TGTGCCAGCGGCCCAAGCGGGGGCCCCTCCTACGAGCAGTACTTC. Amino acids: CASGPSGGPSYEQYF.

The chain uses TRBV7-3 and TRBJ1-5; D is uncertain. V lost 3 bases, J lost 0 bases, and 27 bases lay in between. CDR3 length: 21 residues. Germline-derived CDR1 and CDR2 are SGHTA and FQGTGA. This CDR3 is CASSFNPTIPPSRYSNQPQHF. In DNA, the CDR3 is TGTGCCAGCAGCTTCAACCCTACAATTCCGCCCAGCAGATATAGCAATCAGCCCCAGCATTTT.

This clonotype appeared a few times. V is TRBV4-3 and J is TRBJ1-1; TRBD1 aligns across 8 bases. J gave up 5 bases and V 1 base, and 3 bases lay outside the gene matches. The CDR3 is 14 residues long. Germline V gene lookup returns CDR1 LGHNA and CDR2 YSLEER. The CDR3 sequence is CASSQVQGATEAFF. The CDR3 region has the DNA TGCGCCAGCAGCCAAGTCCAGGGGGCAACTGAAGCTTTCTTT.

This clonotype was counted between two and nine times. The chain links TRBV20-1 to TRBJ1-5, with unresolved D. The ends were cut back, 1 base at V and 4 bases at J, with 8 bases in the middle. The CDR3 is 13 residues long. Germline values: CDR1 DFQATT, CDR2 SNEGSKA (reference sequence). The CDR3 sequence is CSARVKGNQPQHF. CDR3 bases: TGCAGTGCTAGAGTAAAAGGTAATCAGCCCCAGCATTTT.

This clonotype came up many times. The rearrangement uses TRBV7-9 and TRBJ1-1; perhaps TRBD1 as D (5 bases). This CDR3 is built from 12 residues. Germline lookup yields CDR1 SEHNR and CDR2 FQNEAQ (reference sequence). Between the trimmed V and J ends, which lost 4 bases and 7 bases, there was a span of 10 bases. CDR3 protein: CASSYGTVEAFF. In DNA form, the CDR3 reads TGTGCCAGCAGCTACGGGACGGTTGAAGCTTTCTTT.

This clonotype showed up many times. The gene calls are TRBV4-1 and TRBJ2-3, with 8 bases lining up with TRBD1. Looked up from germline, CDR1 is MGHRA and CDR2 is YSYEKL. The length of the CDR3 is 13 residues. With V trimmed by 5 bases and J by 9 bases, 7 bases remained unmatched. CDR3 sequence (DNA): TGCGCCAGCAGCGGTGGACAGGGTCACACGCAGTATTTT. Translated, it gives CASSGGQGHTQYF.